Sequencing of this T cell receptor (beta chain) was carried out in a study of blood T cell repertoires in COVID-19. Turning to the study itself: Samples taken during acute and convalescent COVID-19 were collected in the United States, Italy and Spain. Sources were T cells, B-cell-depleted T cells, or PBMCs; the material itself was cDNA or gDNA.

Authors' methods: Nucleated cell number was recorded as an estimate derived from reference gene primer amplification. TCRdb keeps only in-frame clones here, not all; method: immunoSEQ multiplex PCR. V and J calls and clone size come straight from that table; D and trimming were deduced from the DNA. Here the sample spans 160,000 or so clones, roughly 87% being singletons. The CDR3 loop spans 14 amino acids. CDR1 is SGHRS, CDR2 YFSETQ, per germline. The V segment lost 1 base and the J segment 10 bases; nucleotides outside the gene matches: 5. The sample consisted of peripheral blood. This sequence originates from a woman aged 60-70 years who had recovered from COVID-19. The chain couples TRBV5-1 to TRBJ2-1; 10 bases line up with TRBD2. The chain's CDR3 is CASSLNSGGAEQFF. The CDR3 DNA sequence: TGCGCCAGCAGCTTGAACAGCGGGGGGGCGGAGCAGTTCTTC.